The 32 T cell receptor beta chains in this list originate from one sample, sequenced in a study of blood T cell repertoires in COVID-19. Repertoires were generated with immunoSEQ multiplex PCR, while TCRdb's copy carries only in-frame clones and drops some. There are about 100,000 clones in the sample; 80% occur only once, and 9.5% to 13% lies in the top ten. What was sequenced was peripheral blood. These receptors came from a woman aged 65 to 85 with acute or convalescent COVID-19.

CDR3 sequence reads: CASSGRADNTDTQYF. CDR3 DNA sequence: TGTGCCAGTAGTGGGAGAGCTGATAACACAGATACGCAGTATTTT. The chain uses TRBV19 and TRBJ2-3, with a possible D match to TRBD2 (5 bases). Germline V gives CDR1 LNHDA, CDR2 SQIVND (reference sequence). The CDR3 is 15 amino acids. The V end was cut by 5 bases, the J end by 2 bases, with 14 bases between.

The J gene is TRBJ2-5, the V gene TRBV2; TRBD1 might be the D (8 bases). Germline V gene lookup returns CDR1 SNHLY and CDR2 FYNNEI. This CDR3 contains 15 residues. V lost 6 bases and J lost 2, with 16 bases in between. The CDR3 spells CASRALQGGQETQYF. The DNA of the CDR3 is TGTGCCAGCAGGGCCCTACAGGGGGGGCAAGAGACCCAGTACTTC.

The chain employs TRBV5-1 and TRBJ1-4; maybe TRBD1 (5 bases). The V gene's germline CDR1 is SGHRS and CDR2 YFSETQ. The CDR3 totals 14 residues. Trimming shortened V by 3 bases and J by 7 bases, and 13 bases separated the two germline ends. This CDR3 is CASSSTGGVEKLFF. In nucleotides, the CDR3 is TGCGCCAGCAGCTCAACCGGGGGAGTTGAAAAACTGTTTTTT.

The rearrangement uses TRBV30 and TRBJ1-5; D may be TRBD1 (5 bases). This CDR3 region has 14 residues. The V and J ends lost 3 bases and 3 bases respectively, with 12 bases between them. Germline V gene data show CDR1 as GTSNPN and CDR2 as SVGIG (reference sequence). The CDR3 protein is CAWRNQGINQPQHF. CDR3 nucleotide sequence: TGTGCCTGGAGGAACCAGGGTATCAATCAGCCCCAGCATTTT.

The chain links TRBV19 to TRBJ1-5, with TRBD1 matching over 7 bases. This CDR3 is 17 amino acids long. With 2 bases clipped from V and 1 base from J, the junction kept 8 bases outside the gene matches. Germline values: CDR1 LNHDA, CDR2 SQIVND (reference sequence). CDR3 nucleotide sequence: TGTGCCAGTAGTATACCCCCGGGCAGGGGGAGCAATCAGCCCCAGCATTTT. Its translation: CASSIPPGRGSNQPQHF. The variable domain in full, with the rest retrieved from reference TRBV19 and TRBJ1-5, is DGGITQSPKYLFRKEGQNVTLSCEQNLNHDAMYWYRQDPGQGLRLIYYSQIVNDFQKGDIAEGYSVSREKKESFPLTVTSAQKNPTAFYLCASSIPPGRGSNQPQHFGDGTRLSIL.

The table lists this clone with a few counts. The J gene is TRBJ1-5, the V gene TRBV10-3; no reliable D call. V was clipped by 6 bases and J by 5 bases, with 8 bases between them. Per the germline V gene, CDR1 is ENHRY and CDR2 is SYGVKD. The CDR3 runs 12 residues. DNA for the CDR3: TGTGCCATCAGGGGCCCTGATCAGCCCCAGCATTTT. Residues: CAIRGPDQPQHF.

There are a few counts of this clone. In DNA, the CDR3 is TGTGCCAGCAGCGTAGGGGGACTAGCCTTTGGCACCGGGGAGCTGTTTTTT. Amino acid sequence: CASSVGGLAFGTGELFF. J is TRBJ2-2 and V is TRBV9, with 9 positions matching TRBD2. CDR1 SGDLS and CDR2 YYNGEE come from the germline V gene. The CDR3 is 17 residues long. J gave up 4 bases and V 0 bases, and 7 bases lay outside the gene matches. Variable domain in full (rest from reference TRBV9 and TRBJ2-2): DSGVTQTPKHLITATGQRVTLRCSPRSGDLSVYWYQQSLDQGLQFLIQYYNGEERAKGNILERFSAQQFPDLHSELNLSSLELGDSALYFCASSVGGLAFGTGELFFGEGSRLTVL.

The chain combines TRBV9 with TRBJ1-3; TRBD1 matches 7 bases. The V segment lost 2 bases and the J segment 8 bases; nucleotides outside the gene matches: 7. Germline values: CDR1 SGDLS, CDR2 YYNGEE. The CDR3 covers 14 residues. The CDR3: CASSVQGQKDTIYF. CDR3 DNA: TGTGCCAGCAGCGTCCAGGGACAGAAGGACACCATATATTTT.

This sequence joins TRBV3-1 (or the pseudogene TRBV3-2) and TRBJ1-5; TRBD1 might be the D (6 bases). The CDR3 spans 13 residues. From germline, CDR1 is LGHDT and CDR2 YNNKEL (reference sequence). Trimming took off 4 bases at V and 12 bases at J, with 16 bases between the two ends. The CDR3 nucleotides read TGTGCCAGCAGCCGGGATGGGGGCGCTGGCCAGCATTTT. The encoded protein is CASSRDGGAGQHF.

The J gene is TRBJ2-7, the V gene TRBV18; the D is unclear. This CDR3 has 14 amino acids. CDR1 and CDR2 (germline): KGHSH, LQKENI. V lost 2 bases and J 1 base, leaving 9 bases between the germline ends. The CDR3 sequence is CASSPGRSSYEQYV. CDR3 DNA: TGTGCCAGCTCACCAGGTAGGAGTTCCTACGAGCAGTACGTC.

The chain combines TRBV4-2 with TRBJ2-1; a possible D gene is TRBD2 (5 bases). The CDR3 totals 13 residues. From germline, CDR1 is LGHNA and CDR2 YNFKEQ. Deletions cut 4 bases from V and 4 bases from J, with 8 bases between. The DNA of the CDR3 is TGTGCCAGCAGCCCCGAGCGGTACAATGAGCAGTTCTTC. Translating it yields CASSPERYNEQFF.

This clone was counted once. The chain couples TRBV2 to TRBJ1-6; TRBD1 aligns across 9 bases. Trimming at V came to 9 bases and at J to 0 bases, leaving 9 bases not matched to a gene. The germline gives CDR1 SNHLY, CDR2 FYNNEI. The CDR3 is 17 amino acids. This CDR3 reads CASLPGTGSSYNSPLHF. The CDR3 nucleotides read TGTGCCAGTCTCCCCGGGACAGGGAGCTCCTATAATTCACCCCTCCACTTT.

The chain uses TRBV29-1 and TRBJ1-2; 7 bases are a match to TRBD1. CDR1 is SQVTM, CDR2 ANQGSEA, per germline. J gave up 1 base and V 6 bases, and 5 bases lay outside the gene matches. The CDR3 is 13 residues long. The CDR3 DNA reads as TGCAGCGTCCGTACAGGGGATAACTATGGCTACACCTTC. It codes for CSVRTGDNYGYTF.

This chain links TRBV5-1 with TRBJ2-5, with 8 nucleotides matching TRBD2. The junction had 10 bases not matched to a gene; V was cut back by 4 bases and J by 5 bases. The germline V gene encodes CDR1 SGHRS and CDR2 YFSETQ. The CDR3 is 15 amino acids. The CDR3 sequence is CASSLTSAGGETQYF. The DNA of the CDR3 is TGCGCCAGCAGCCTGACTAGCGCCGGAGGGGAGACCCAGTACTTC.

The chain links TRBV3-1 (or the pseudogene TRBV3-2) to TRBJ1-1; D is uncertain. Trimming removed 0 bases at V and 0 bases at J, with 5 bases between. The CDR3 is 14 residues long. CDR1 LGHDT and CDR2 YNNKEL come from the germline V gene (reference sequence). The DNA for the CDR3 is TGTGCCAGCAGCCAAGAACTATTGAACACTGAAGCTTTCTTT. Its translation is CASSQELLNTEAFF.

This clone was detected once. The J gene is TRBJ2-7, the V gene TRBV19, with TRBD2 identical over 7 bases. Losses at the gene ends were 2 bases for V and 3 bases for J; bases not matched to a gene: 4. This CDR3 has 14 residues. From germline, CDR1 is LNHDA and CDR2 SQIVND (reference sequence). The CDR3 spells CASSINSGGYEQYF. CDR3 nucleotides: TGTGCCAGTAGTATAAATTCGGGGGGCTACGAGCAGTACTTC. The full variable domain, in which reference TRBV19 and TRBJ2-7 provide the parts outside the CDR3, is DGGITQSPKYLFRKEGQNVTLSCEQNLNHDAMYWYRQDPGQGLRLIYYSQIVNDFQKGDIAEGYSVSREKKESFPLTVTSAQKNPTAFYLCASSINSGGYEQYFGPGTRLTVT.

The V call is TRBV5-1, the J call TRBJ2-2; possibly TRBD1 for D (6 bases). The CDR3 is 14 amino acids. V was shortened by 9 bases and J by 0 bases, with 12 bases between the two germline ends. The germline V gene has CDR1 SGHRS and CDR2 YFSETQ. The CDR3 loop is CATGQFANTGELFF. In DNA, the CDR3 is TGCGCCACAGGACAGTTCGCGAACACCGGGGAGCTGTTTTTT.

V and J are TRBV9 and TRBJ1-1; tentative D call: TRBD1 (6 bases). CDR3 length equals 15 residues. Germline lookup yields CDR1 SGDLS and CDR2 YYNGEE. Trimming removed 1 base from V and 2 bases from J, with 12 bases in between. CDR3 DNA sequence: TGTGCCAGCAGCGTAAAAGAGACAGGAAACACTGAAGCTTTCTTT. Protein: CASSVKETGNTEAFF.

This chain uses TRBV13 with TRBJ2-7, with no clear D. Trimming pared 1 base from V and 4 bases from J, leaving 2 bases between. Germline-derived CDR1 and CDR2 are PRHDT and FYEKMQ (reference sequence). This CDR3 has 11 residues. CDR3 sequence (DNA): TGTGCCAGCAGCTTAGCGTACGAGCAGTACTTC. Translating it yields CASSLAYEQYF. The whole variable domain, remainder taken from reference TRBV13 and TRBJ2-7, is AAGVIQSPRHLIKEKRETATLKCYPIPRHDTVYWYQQGPGQDPQFLISFYEKMQSDKGSIPDRFSAQQFSDYHSELNMSSLELGDSALYFCASSLAYEQYFGPGTRLTVT.

This sequence joins TRBV27 and TRBJ1-2; D may be TRBD1 (6 bases). The V and J ends lost 5 bases and 8 bases respectively, with 15 bases between them. CDR3 length: 13 amino acids. Germline CDR1 and CDR2: MNHEY and SMNVEV (reference sequence). The CDR3 spells CASSHRTEGGYTF. CDR3 DNA: TGTGCCAGCAGTCATAGGACAGAAGGCGGCTACACCTTC.

This chain uses TRBV7-8 with TRBJ1-1; possible D gene TRBD1, 6 bases. Germline CDR1 is SGHVS and CDR2 is FQNEAQ. The CDR3 runs to 17 residues. V lost 1 base and J 0 bases, leaving 15 bases between the germline ends. The DNA for the CDR3 is TGTGCCAGCAGCTTAGGCGTTTACAGGGAATTGAACACTGAAGCTTTCTTT. This gives the protein CASSLGVYRELNTEAFF.

Ten or more counts support this clone. V is TRBV5-1 and J is TRBJ1-1; 9 nucleotides agree with TRBD1. CDR1 is SGHRS, CDR2 YFSETQ, per germline. The junction had 4 bases not matched to a gene; V was cut back by 3 bases and J by 1 base. The CDR3 loop spans 15 amino acids. CDR3 coding DNA: TGCGCCAGCAGCTACAACAGGGGGCGGAACACTGAAGCTTTCTTT. This encodes CASSYNRGRNTEAFF.

The chain uses TRBV9 and TRBJ1-6; no clear D gene. V lost 1 base and J lost 8, with 10 bases in between. There are 14 residues in the CDR3. CDR1 and CDR2 (germline): SGDLS, YYNGEE. CDR3 bases: TGTGCCAGCAGCGTAAATAGCCGAGATTCACCCCTCCACTTT. This translates into CASSVNSRDSPLHF.

The chain has TRBV5-1 and TRBJ2-3; the match to TRBD1 covers 7 bases. CDR1 is SGHRS and CDR2 is YFSETQ in the germline V gene. This CDR3 comprises 14 residues. V gave up 7 bases and J gave up 1 base; unmatched junction bases: 6. The CDR3 reads CASVRGQGTDTQYF. For the CDR3, the DNA is TGCGCCAGCGTTCGTGGACAGGGCACAGATACGCAGTATTTT.

The V gene is TRBV19, the J gene TRBJ1-6, with 7 nucleotides matching TRBD1. V trimming: 6 bases; J trimming: 9 bases; junction bases outside the gene matches: 5. Looked up from germline, CDR1 is LNHDA and CDR2 is SQIVND (reference sequence). CDR3 length: 13 residues. The CDR3 reads CASSGTESSPLHF. CDR3 nucleotides: TGTGCCAGTAGCGGGACAGAAAGTTCACCCCTCCACTTT.

The rearrangement links TRBV7-2 to TRBJ2-5; 12 positions agree with TRBD2. Germline V gives CDR1 SGHTA, CDR2 FQGNSA. After removal of 4 bases from V and 5 bases from J, the junction contained 11 bases not matched to a gene. The CDR3 extends over 17 amino acids. Here the CDR3 reads CASSYPGLAGMGETQYF. The CDR3 nucleotides read TGTGCCAGCAGCTACCCCGGACTAGCGGGAATGGGGGAGACCCAGTACTTC. The variable domain in full, with the rest retrieved from reference TRBV7-2 and TRBJ2-5, is GAGVSQSPSNKVTEKGKDVELRCDPISGHTALYWYRQSLGQGLEFLIYFQGNSAPDKSGLPSDRFSAERTGGSVSTLTIQRTQQEDSAVYLCASSYPGLAGMGETQYFGPGTRLLVL.

This chain connects TRBV11-2 to TRBJ1-1; D may be TRBD1 (6 bases). Germline-derived CDR1 and CDR2 are SGHAT and FQNNGV. The CDR3 loop spans 16 amino acids. The germline V and J ends were trimmed by 1 base and 3 bases, with 15 bases remaining between them. This chain's CDR3 is CASSLVGQLWDTEAFF. CDR3 coding DNA: TGTGCCAGCAGCTTAGTTGGACAGCTGTGGGACACTGAAGCTTTCTTT. The variable domain in full, with the rest retrieved from reference TRBV11-2 and TRBJ1-1, is EAGVAQSPRYKIIEKRQSVAFWCNPISGHATLYWYQQILGQGPKLLIQFQNNGVVDDSQLPKDRFSAERLKGVDSTLKIQPAKLEDSAVYLCASSLVGQLWDTEAFFGQGTRLTVV.

CDR3 sequence: CASSTYRDPGNTEAFF. The DNA for the CDR3 is TGTGCCAGTAGTACATACAGGGATCCTGGGAACACTGAAGCTTTCTTT. The chain links TRBV19 to TRBJ1-1, with a weak D call TRBD1 (6 bases). Germline V gene sequence: CDR1 LNHDA, CDR2 SQIVND (reference sequence). The CDR3 contains 16 residues. Trimming left V 4 bases short and J 1 base short, with 16 bases between.

The chain is built from TRBV5-1 and TRBJ2-6; 8 bases are shared with TRBD1. The CDR3 length is 18 residues. J lost 3 bases, V lost 0 bases, and 8 bases had no gene match. Germline V gene lookup returns CDR1 SGHRS and CDR2 YFSETQ. This CDR3 is CASSLDFGRGLGANVLTF. The CDR3 DNA sequence: TGCGCCAGCAGCTTGGATTTCGGCAGGGGGCTTGGGGCCAACGTCCTGACTTTC.

This chain joins TRBV10-3 and TRBJ2-5, with 8 bases aligning to TRBD1. CDR1 and CDR2 (germline): ENHRY, SYGVKD. This CDR3 region has 11 residues. Trimming cost V 10 bases and J 5 bases; bases outside gene matches: 3. The CDR3 bases are TGTGCCACCAGGACAGGGGAGACCCAGTACTTC. Encoded protein: CATRTGETQYF.

This clone occurred once. The chain links TRBV15 to TRBJ1-4; D uncertain. Looked up from germline, CDR1 is LNHNV and CDR2 is YYDKDF (reference sequence). This CDR3 has 13 residues. Trimming pared 2 bases from V and 5 bases from J, leaving 6 bases between. In DNA, the CDR3 is TGTGCCACCAGCAGACCTTTAAATGAAAAACTGTTTTTT. Its protein product is CATSRPLNEKLFF.

The chain employs TRBV3-1 (or the pseudogene TRBV3-2) and TRBJ2-3; 8 bases agree with TRBD2. V was pared by 4 bases and J by 1 base, with 10 bases of the junction left unmatched. This CDR3 region has 17 residues. Germline-derived CDR1 and CDR2 are LGHDT and YNNKEL (reference sequence). In nucleotides, the CDR3 is TGTGCCAGCAGCCTCTTGATAGCGGGGTTCGGCACAGATACGCAGTATTTT. Translated: CASSLLIAGFGTDTQYF.